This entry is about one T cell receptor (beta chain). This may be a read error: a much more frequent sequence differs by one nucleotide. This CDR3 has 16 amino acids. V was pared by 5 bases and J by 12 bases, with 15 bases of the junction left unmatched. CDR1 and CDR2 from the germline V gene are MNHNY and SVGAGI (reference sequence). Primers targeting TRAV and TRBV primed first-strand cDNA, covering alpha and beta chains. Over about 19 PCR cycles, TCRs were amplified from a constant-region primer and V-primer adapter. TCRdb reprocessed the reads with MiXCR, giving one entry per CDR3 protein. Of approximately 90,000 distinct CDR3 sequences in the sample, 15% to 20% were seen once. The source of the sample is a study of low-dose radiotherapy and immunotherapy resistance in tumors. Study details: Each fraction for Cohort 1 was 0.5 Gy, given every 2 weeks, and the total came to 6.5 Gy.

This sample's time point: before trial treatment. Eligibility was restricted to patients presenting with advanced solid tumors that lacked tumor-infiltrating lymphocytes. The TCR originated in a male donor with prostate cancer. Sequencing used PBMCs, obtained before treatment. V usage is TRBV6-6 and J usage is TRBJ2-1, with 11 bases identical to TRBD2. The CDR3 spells CASSGTSGGTTDVQFF. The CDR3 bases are TGTGCCAGCAGTGGGACTAGCGGAGGGACTACCGATGTGCAGTTCTTC.